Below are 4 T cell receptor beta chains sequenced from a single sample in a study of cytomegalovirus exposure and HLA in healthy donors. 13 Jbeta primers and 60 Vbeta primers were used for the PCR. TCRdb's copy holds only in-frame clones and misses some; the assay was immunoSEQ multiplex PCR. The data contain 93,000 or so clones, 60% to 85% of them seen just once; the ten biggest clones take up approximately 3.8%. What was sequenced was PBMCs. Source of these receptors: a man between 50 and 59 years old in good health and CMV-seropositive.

Here the CDR3 reads CASSYLDRGRAFF. The CDR3 DNA sequence: TGTGCCAGCAGTTACTTGGACAGGGGGCGAGCTTTCTTT. The rearrangement joins TRBV6-5 to TRBJ1-1; 11 bases align to TRBD1. CDR3 length: 13 residues. J lost 10 bases, V lost 1 base, and 2 bases had no gene match. Germline values: CDR1 MNHEY, CDR2 SVGAGI.

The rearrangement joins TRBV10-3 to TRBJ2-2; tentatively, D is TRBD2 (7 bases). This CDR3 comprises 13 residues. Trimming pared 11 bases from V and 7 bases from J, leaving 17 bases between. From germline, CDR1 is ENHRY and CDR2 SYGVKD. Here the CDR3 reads CALRRGQGGELFF. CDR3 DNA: TGTGCCCTCCGGCGGGGGCAGGGCGGGGAGCTGTTTTTT.

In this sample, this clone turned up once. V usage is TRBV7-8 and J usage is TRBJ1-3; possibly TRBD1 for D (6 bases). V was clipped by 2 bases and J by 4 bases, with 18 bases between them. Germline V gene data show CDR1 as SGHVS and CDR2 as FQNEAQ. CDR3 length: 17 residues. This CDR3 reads CASSLRDAGAGGNTIYF. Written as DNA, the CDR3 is TGTGCCAGCAGCTTAAGGGACGCGGGGGCGGGCGGAAACACCATATATTTT. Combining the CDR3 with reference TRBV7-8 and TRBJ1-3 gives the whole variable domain GAGVSQSPRYKVAKRGQDVALRCDPISGHVSLFWYQQALGQGPEFLTYFQNEAQLDKSGLPSDRFFAERPEGSVSTLKIQRTQQEDSAVYLCASSLRDAGAGGNTIYFGEGSWLTVV.

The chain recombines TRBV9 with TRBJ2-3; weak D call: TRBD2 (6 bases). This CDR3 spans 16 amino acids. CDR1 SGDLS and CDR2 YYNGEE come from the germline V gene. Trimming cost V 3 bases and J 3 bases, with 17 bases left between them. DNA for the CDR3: TGTGCCAGCAGCGCCGATGGGGGGAGACGAACAGATACGCAGTATTTT. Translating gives CASSADGGRRTDTQYF.